The rows below give T cell receptor beta chains drawn from one sample of a study of shared clonotypes between healthy human individuals. The protocol was immunoSEQ multiplex PCR, while the TCRdb copy is restricted to in-frame clones and leaves out a portion. Among roughly 1 million clones, 75% to 80% were seen once, and the ten largest hold about 0.52%. The sample taken for sequencing was memory CD4+ T cells from PBMCs. All receptors derive from a man between 18 and 29 years old in good health. Some clones in this sample may be carry-over from other donors' samples. Each CDR3 is given with its conserved first and last residue. A D gene is named only where the DNA matches it firmly. Only part of the rows carry a size: once, few, many, or a class if the clone is expanded.

DNA: TGTGCCAGCAGTGTACTAGTCGAGCAGTACTTC
CDR3: CASSVLVEQYF
J: TRBJ2-7
D: .
V: TRBV2
size: .

DNA: TGTGCCAGCAGCTTAGGGACAGGGGGCTTCTCCTCCTACGAGCAGTACTTC
CDR3: CASSLGTGGFSSYEQYF
J: TRBJ2-7
D: TRBD1
V: TRBV7-2
size: .

DNA: TGTGCCAGCAGACCGGGACAGGGGGAGTCGTACGAGCAGTACTTC
CDR3: CASRPGQGESYEQYF
J: TRBJ2-7
D: TRBD1
V: TRBV27
size: .

DNA: TGCGCCAGCAGCTCTGAGGGGGGGAGCGAGACCCAGTACTTC
CDR3: CASSSEGGSETQYF
J: TRBJ2-5
D: .
V: TRBV5-1
size: .

DNA: TGTGCCTGGAGTTCCCAGAGGACAGCGTCGACATGGAATGAAAAACTGTTTTTT
CDR3: CAWSSQRTASTWNEKLFF
J: TRBJ1-4
D: .
V: TRBV30
size: few

DNA: TGTGCCAGCTCACCAGTACCGGACAGCGACTATGGCTACACCTTC
CDR3: CASSPVPDSDYGYTF
J: TRBJ1-2
D: .
V: TRBV18
size: .

DNA: TGTGCCAGCAGCAAAGCTAGTGACAGGACAGGGGTCCTAAGCACAGATACGCAGTATTTT
CDR3: CASSKASDRTGVLSTDTQYF
J: TRBJ2-3
D: .
V: TRBV21-1
size: .

DNA: TGTGCCAGCAGCTTGGGACTAGTAGAGACCCAGTACTTC
CDR3: CASSLGLVETQYF
J: TRBJ2-5
D: TRBD2
V: TRBV11-2
size: .

DNA: TGTGCCAGCAGCCTACAAGGACCGGCGTGGCCTGAAGCTTTCTTT
CDR3: CASSLQGPAWPEAFF
J: TRBJ1-1
D: .
V: TRBV7-2
size: .

DNA: TGCGCCAGCAGTGACGGGCAGGGCTGGGGAAACACCATATATTTT
CDR3: CASSDGQGWGNTIYF
J: TRBJ1-3
D: .
V: TRBV10-2
size: .

DNA: TGCAGCGTGAAGCCGGACAGGGCAACAGATACGCAGTATTTT
CDR3: CSVKPDRATDTQYF
J: TRBJ2-3
D: TRBD1
V: TRBV29-1
size: few

DNA: TGTGCCAGCAGCGTAGGATTTTGGGGGACTAGCACCACCGGGGAGCTGTTTTTT
CDR3: CASSVGFWGTSTTGELFF
J: TRBJ2-2
D: TRBD2
V: TRBV9
size: .

DNA: TGTGCCAGCAGTGAGGAGACCACTGGGGCCAACGTCCTGACTTTC
CDR3: CASSEETTGANVLTF
J: TRBJ2-6
D: .
V: TRBV6-1
size: .

DNA: TGTGCCAGCAGCCCCTCTAGGGGGCACACCGGGGAGCTGTTTTTT
CDR3: CASSPSRGHTGELFF
J: TRBJ2-2
D: TRBD1
V: TRBV11-3
size: .

DNA: TGTGCCAGCAGCTTAAGGTCGGTAGGGGCCAACGTCCTGACTTTC
CDR3: CASSLRSVGANVLTF
J: TRBJ2-6
D: .
V: TRBV11-2
size: .

DNA: TGTGCCAGCACCCAAACGACTGGGGGAGCCTATGGCTACACCTTC
CDR3: CASTQTTGGAYGYTF
J: TRBJ1-2
D: .
V: TRBV9
size: .

DNA: TGTGCCAGCAGGAGGGGACAGGGGCAGGATGAAAAACTGTTTTTT
CDR3: CASRRGQGQDEKLFF
J: TRBJ1-4
D: TRBD1
V: TRBV6-5
size: .

DNA: TGTGCCAGCAGTTTTCTATTTGGGGGCTATGAGCAGTTCTTC
CDR3: CASSFLFGGYEQFF
J: TRBJ2-1
D: .
V: TRBV28
size: .

DNA: TGCGCCAGCAGCCAGGGACAGAACTATGGCTACACCTTC
CDR3: CASSQGQNYGYTF
J: TRBJ1-2
D: TRBD1
V: TRBV5-1
size: .

DNA: TGTGCCAGCAGCGTAGCGACTACCCCGACCGGGGAGCTGTTTTTT
CDR3: CASSVATTPTGELFF
J: TRBJ2-2
D: .
V: TRBV9
size: .

DNA: TGTGCCAGCAGCTTACTAGGGGCCGGGAGGGGAGAGACCCAGTACTTC
CDR3: CASSLLGAGRGETQYF
J: TRBJ2-5
D: TRBD2
V: TRBV5-4
size: once

DNA: TGTGCCAGCAGCTGGGACAAAAACTATGGCTACACCTTC
CDR3: CASSWDKNYGYTF
J: TRBJ1-2
D: .
V: TRBV7-2
size: many

DNA: TGTGCCAGCAGCTTAACAGGTACAAACACTGAAGCTTTCTTT
CDR3: CASSLTGTNTEAFF
J: TRBJ1-1
D: .
V: TRBV7-3
size: .

DNA: TGTGCCAGCACCACTAGGCGGCAGCACACAGATACGCAGTATTTT
CDR3: CASTTRRQHTDTQYF
J: TRBJ2-3
D: .
V: TRBV6-1
size: .